This entry lists 30 T cell receptor beta chains sequenced from one sample in a study of identical twins. TCRdb recomputed calls from the 5' RACE reads with MiXCR, one row per CDR3 protein. The table has about 700,000 distinct CDR3 sequences, 8% to 9% seen once. Another study also made use of these data, one on yellow fever vaccine responses in identical twins.

Sequenced input: PBMCs. These receptors were collected from a woman aged 18-29 years in good health.

The J gene is TRBJ2-2, the V gene TRBV6-5; 10 positions match TRBD2. V dropped 3 bases and J dropped 5; count of bases not matched to a gene: 6. This CDR3 is 16 amino acids long. The germline CDR1 and CDR2 sequences are MNHEY and SVGAGI. The CDR3 DNA reads TGTGCCAGCAGTTATTCAGCGGGAGGGCCTACCGGGGAGCTGTTTTTT. It translates to CASSYSAGGPTGELFF.

This clonotype was detected ten times or more. The V call is TRBV9, the J call TRBJ2-5; the D gene is possibly TRBD1 (6 bases). Trimming left V 4 bases short and J 2 bases short, with 12 bases between. The CDR3 has 14 amino acids. Germline V gene data show CDR1 as SGDLS and CDR2 as YYNGEE. CDR3 protein: CASSSLTGQETQYF. DNA for the CDR3: TGTGCCAGCAGCTCCTTGACAGGACAAGAGACCCAGTACTTC.

The chain couples TRBV27 to TRBJ2-1; TRBD2 matches 9 bases. In germline, CDR1 is MNHEY, CDR2 SMNVEV (reference sequence). J was trimmed by 0 bases and V by 8 bases; bases with no gene match: 8. The CDR3 extends over 16 amino acids. The CDR3 sequence: CASRPASGDSYNEQFF. In nucleotides, the CDR3 is TGTGCCAGCCGACCGGCTAGCGGGGACTCCTACAATGAGCAGTTCTTC.

CDR3 bases: TGTGCCACCACTGCGGGAAGTCAGCCCCAGCATTTT. Translated, it gives CATTAGSQPQHF. The rearrangement links TRBV10-3 to TRBJ1-5; D not resolved. Trimming took 10 bases from V and 6 from J, leaving 13 bases between them. CDR3 length: 12 residues. Germline CDR1 ENHRY, CDR2 SYGVKD.

This clonotype appeared a few times. The chain couples TRBV7-6 to TRBJ2-7, with 10 bases identical to TRBD2. The ends lost 5 bases at V and 4 bases at J; junction bases unmatched: 8. The CDR3 contains 15 residues. Germline values: CDR1 SGHVS, CDR2 FNYEAQ. The CDR3 bases are TGTGCCAGCAGCCATTCCAGCGGGGGGGGATACGAGCAGTACTTC. It specifies CASSHSSGGGYEQYF.

The rearrangement uses TRBV11-2 and TRBJ2-4; D unresolved. The ends were cut back, 2 bases at V and 2 bases at J, with 7 bases in the middle. This CDR3 comprises 14 residues. Germline V gives CDR1 SGHAT, CDR2 FQNNGV. CDR3 residues: CASSLLGSKNIQYF. The CDR3 DNA reads TGTGCCAGCAGCTTATTGGGTTCCAAAAACATTCAGTACTTC.

There are many counts of this clonotype. The chain uses TRBV29-1 and TRBJ2-3; perhaps TRBD1 as D (5 bases). Germline CDR1 is SQVTM and CDR2 is ANQGSEA. The CDR3 spans 13 residues. V was pared by 8 bases and J by 0 bases, with 12 bases between. The CDR3 is CSLRAGSTDTQYF. In nucleotides, the CDR3 is TGCAGCCTCAGGGCAGGGAGCACAGATACGCAGTATTTT.

This clonotype was found a few times. V usage is TRBV5-1 and J usage is TRBJ2-3; 11 nucleotides align to TRBD2. The germline CDR1 and CDR2 sequences are SGHRS and YFSETQ. With V trimmed by 4 bases and J by 7 bases, 8 bases remained unmatched. The CDR3 extends over 15 amino acids. DNA of the CDR3: TGCGCCAGCAGCCGTAGCGGGGGGGACCTGAATACGCAGTATTTT. It codes for CASSRSGGDLNTQYF. Using reference TRBV5-1 and TRBJ2-3 for the parts outside the CDR3, the full variable domain is KAGVTQTPRYLIKTRGQQVTLSCSPISGHRSVSWYQQTPGQGLQFLFEYFSETQRNKGNFPGRFSGRQFSNSRSEMNVSTLELGDSALYLCASSRSGGDLNTQYFGPGTRLTVL.

The chain employs TRBV29-1 and TRBJ2-7, with D possibly being TRBD1 or TRBD2 (5 bases each). The germline V gene has CDR1 SQVTM and CDR2 ANQGSEA. The CDR3 covers 12 residues. The V end was cut by 6 bases, the J end by 2 bases, with 11 bases between. The CDR3 reads CSVRDGPYEQYF. The CDR3 nucleotides are TGCAGCGTCCGGGACGGACCCTACGAGCAGTACTTC.

In its sample, this clonotype was seen many times. The chain links TRBV7-2 to TRBJ1-1; D not certain. Germline lookup yields CDR1 SGHTA and CDR2 FQGNSA. The CDR3 spans 13 residues. V was shortened by 3 bases and J by 2 bases, with 7 bases between the two germline ends. The CDR3 DNA reads TGTGCCAGCAGCTTGACAATAAACACTGAAGCTTTCTTT. It specifies CASSLTINTEAFF.

The sample holds a few counts of this clonotype. The CDR3 here is CASSGSGNEQFF. CDR3 nucleotide sequence: TGCGCCAGCAGCGGGTCGGGAAATGAGCAGTTCTTC. The V call is TRBV5-1, the J call TRBJ2-1; possibly TRBD2 for D (5 bases). The CDR3 totals 12 residues. The germline V and J ends were trimmed by 4 bases and 7 bases, with 9 bases remaining between them. Germline lookup yields CDR1 SGHRS and CDR2 YFSETQ.

This clonotype has only one observation. This may stem from a read error, because a much larger clone lies one nucleotide away. The chain links TRBV7-3 to TRBJ2-2; the match to TRBD2 covers 13 bases. Germline V CDR1 and CDR2: SGHTA, FQGTGA. This CDR3 is 17 amino acids long. The CDR3 DNA sequence: TGTACCAGCAGTTCGACTAGCGGGGGGATTAACACCGGGGAGCTGTTTTTT. The encoded protein is CTSSSTSGGINTGELFF.

This clonotype was counted only a few times. CDR3 bases: TGTGCCAGCAGCTTAGCGCTAGGGAGAAATGAAAAACTGTTTTTT. Translation: CASSLALGRNEKLFF. V gene TRBV7-2 combines with J gene TRBJ1-4; D is unresolved. Looked up from germline, CDR1 is SGHTA and CDR2 is FQGNSA. Trimming pared 0 bases from V and 5 bases from J, leaving 10 bases between. The CDR3 sequence is 15 residues long.

V and J are TRBV2 and TRBJ1-1; unclear D gene. Germline loops: CDR1 SNHLY, CDR2 FYNNEI. V was cut by 2 bases and J by 2 bases, with 9 bases left in between. This CDR3 contains 14 residues. The CDR3 sequence is CASSEYGSNTEAFF. CDR3 nucleotides: TGTGCCAGCAGTGAATATGGGAGCAACACTGAAGCTTTCTTT.

This clonotype has more than one count but fewer than ten. The rearrangement links TRBV7-2 to TRBJ2-5, with unresolved D. The CDR3 has 14 residues. CDR1 and CDR2 from the germline V gene are SGHTA and FQGNSA. Deletions cut 5 bases from V and 7 bases from J, with 17 bases between. The CDR3, as DNA: TGTGCCAGCAGCCCCTGGAACGGCGAGTTGACCCAGTACTTC. Encoded protein: CASSPWNGELTQYF.

This clonotype came up many times. V gene TRBV11-2 combines with J gene TRBJ2-7; D ambiguous. V shed 0 bases and J shed 6 bases, with 6 bases lying between them. This CDR3 comprises 12 residues. Germline assignment: CDR1 SGHAT and CDR2 FQNNGV. CDR3 sequence: CASSLDRREQYF. CDR3 nucleotide sequence: TGTGCCAGCAGCTTAGATAGGCGCGAGCAGTACTTC.

This clonotype has more than one count but fewer than ten. Germline and junction disagree at one end, which may indicate a read error. V is TRBV10-3 and J is TRBJ2-7; D is ambiguous. There are 13 residues in the CDR3. CDR1 ENHRY and CDR2 SYGVKD come from the germline V gene. The CDR3 sequence is CAVSVSEPYEQYF. CDR3 in DNA: TGTGCCGTCAGCGTCTCCGAACCCTACGAGCAGTACTTC.

This clonotype turned up a few times. CDR3 DNA: TGTGCCACCAGTAGCCTCGGGAAGGGTGAGCAGTTCTTC. Its translation is CATSSLGKGEQFF. The J gene is TRBJ2-1, the V gene TRBV15; the D gene is possibly TRBD2 (5 bases). CDR3 length: 13 residues. Trimming left V 6 bases short and J 9 bases short, with 15 bases between. Germline values: CDR1 LNHNV, CDR2 YYDKDF (reference sequence).

This clonotype occurred many times. The rearrangement links TRBV5-1 to TRBJ1-2, with D maybe TRBD1 (5 bases). Germline V CDR1 and CDR2: SGHRS, YFSETQ. The V end was cut by 0 bases, the J end by 0 bases, with 9 bases between. This CDR3 has 15 residues. The CDR3 here is CASSLASGANYGYTF. Here the CDR3 DNA reads TGCGCCAGCAGCTTGGCCTCGGGGGCTAACTATGGCTACACCTTC. The whole variable domain, remainder taken from reference TRBV5-1 and TRBJ1-2, is KAGVTQTPRYLIKTRGQQVTLSCSPISGHRSVSWYQQTPGQGLQFLFEYFSETQRNKGNFPGRFSGRQFSNSRSEMNVSTLELGDSALYLCASSLASGANYGYTFGSGTRLTVV.

J is TRBJ2-7 and V is TRBV27; tentative D call: TRBD1 (5 bases). Per germline, CDR1 MNHEY and CDR2 SMNVEV (reference sequence). V gave up 5 bases and J gave up 2 bases, with 16 bases separating them. This CDR3 has 15 amino acids. The CDR3 reads CASSPRQLAPYEQYF. CDR3 nucleotide sequence: TGTGCCAGCAGTCCTAGACAGCTGGCCCCCTACGAGCAGTACTTC.

This clonotype showed up many times. The chain employs TRBV6-2 or TRBV6-3 and TRBJ2-3, with no clear D. Between the trimmed V and J ends, which lost 0 bases and 5 bases, there was a span of 15 bases. This CDR3 spans 16 amino acids. CDR1 is MNHEY and CDR2 is SVGEGT in the germline V gene. The CDR3 DNA follows: TGTGCCAGCAGTTACTCCTTACGTCGTGGGGAAGATACGCAGTATTTT. Translation gives CASSYSLRRGEDTQYF.

This clonotype occurred many times. The chain employs TRBV12-3 or TRBV12-4 and TRBJ2-5; weak D call: TRBD1 (6 bases). V was cut by 7 bases and J by 1 base, with 13 bases left in between. The length of the CDR3 is 14 residues. The CDR3 DNA is TGTGCCAGCACCCACCCGGACAGCCAAGAGACCCAGTACTTC. Protein product: CASTHPDSQETQYF.

Many counts were recorded for this clonotype. The gene calls are TRBV5-1 and TRBJ2-1; 9 bases are shared with TRBD2. CDR1 and CDR2 from the germline V gene are SGHRS and YFSETQ. V gave up 4 bases and J gave up 7 bases; unmatched junction bases: 12. This CDR3 comprises 16 residues. CDR3 sequence reads: CASSLGGAGGRNEQFF. DNA of the CDR3: TGCGCCAGCAGCCTAGGCGGAGCGGGGGGCCGAAATGAGCAGTTCTTC.

This clonotype was detected a few times. The chain links TRBV7-6 to TRBJ2-1, with D possibly being TRBD1 (5 bases). The CDR3 extends over 16 amino acids. V lost 1 base, J lost 4 bases, and 14 bases lay in between. Germline loops: CDR1 SGHVS, CDR2 FNYEAQ. The CDR3 spells CASSLGRSRAYNEQFF. The CDR3 DNA sequence: TGTGCCAGCAGCTTAGGTCGAAGCAGGGCATACAATGAGCAGTTCTTC. The variable domain in full, with the rest retrieved from reference TRBV7-6 and TRBJ2-1, is GAGVSQSPRYKVTKRGQDVALRCDPISGHVSLYWYRQALGQGPEFLTYFNYEAQQDKSGLPNDRFSAERPEGSISTLTIQRTEQRDSAMYRCASSLGRSRAYNEQFFGPGTRLTVL.

This clonotype was recorded many times. The rearrangement uses TRBV24-1 and TRBJ2-1; TRBD1 agrees at 7 bases. This CDR3 has 16 amino acids. CDR1 and CDR2 from the germline V gene are KGHDR and SFDVKD. V lost 4 bases to trimming and J lost 0 bases; unmatched junction nucleotides: 5. The DNA of the CDR3 is TGTGCCACCAGTGAACGACAGGGTAGCTCCTACAATGAGCAGTTCTTC. Translating gives CATSERQGSSYNEQFF.

This clonotype was counted at least ten times. The chain recombines TRBV6-4 with TRBJ2-2, with TRBD2 as a possible D gene (5 bases). V was cut by 4 bases and J by 4 bases, with 10 bases left in between. The CDR3 extends over 14 amino acids. Germline loops: CDR1 MRHNA, CDR2 SNTAGT. The CDR3 spells CASSVSESTGELFF. CDR3 in DNA: TGTGCCAGCAGTGTTAGCGAGAGCACCGGGGAGCTGTTTTTT.

This rearrangement joins TRBV10-3 to TRBJ2-3; D ambiguous. This CDR3 has 16 residues. CDR1 and CDR2 (germline): ENHRY, SYGVKD. V was shortened by 6 bases and J by 0 bases, with 16 bases between the two germline ends. CDR3 sequence (DNA): TGTGCCATCAGCCACTTTCAGGCGGTTAGCACAGATACGCAGTATTTT. Protein sequence: CAISHFQAVSTDTQYF.

This clonotype was counted a few times. This chain uses TRBV3-1 with TRBJ2-7, with a possible D match to TRBD1 (5 bases). V lost 1 base and J 5 bases, leaving 9 bases between the germline ends. Germline V gene sequence: CDR1 LGHDT, CDR2 YNNKEL (reference sequence). The CDR3 runs 13 residues. The CDR3 loop reads CASSQGWGHEQYF. The DNA of the CDR3 is TGTGCCAGCAGCCAAGGCTGGGGCCACGAGCAGTACTTC.

This chain uses TRBV7-9 with TRBJ2-2; TRBD2 matches at 7 bases. The J segment lost 0 bases and the V segment lost 10 bases, leaving 5 bases of the junction unmatched. Germline V gene lookup returns CDR1 SEHNR and CDR2 FQNEAQ (reference sequence). The CDR3 totals 14 residues. The CDR3 bases are TGTGCCACCCCAACTAGCGCGAACACCGGGGAGCTGTTTTTT. Translating it yields CATPTSANTGELFF.

V gene TRBV11-1 combines with J gene TRBJ2-7; TRBD2 aligns across 8 bases. Unmatched junction bases numbered 16, after V lost 2 bases and J lost 1 base. Germline-derived CDR1 and CDR2 are SGHAT and FQDESV (reference sequence). The CDR3 loop spans 19 amino acids. CDR3 sequence (DNA): TGTGCCAGCAGCTTATCCCCCGGGGAGCGGGAGATTAGGTCCTACGAGCAGTACTTC. Its translation: CASSLSPGEREIRSYEQYF.